This T cell receptor beta chain was sequenced during a study of blood T cell repertoires in COVID-19. Study as a whole: Some COVID-19 samples were acute and others convalescent; all came from the United States, Italy and Spain. From T cells, B-cell-depleted T cells, or PBMCs came the material, which was cDNA or gDNA.

As processed by the authors: Nucleated cell number was recorded as an estimate derived from reference gene primer amplification. Produced via immunoSEQ multiplex PCR; TCRdb's table is partial and in-frame only. V, J and clone size derive from that table, while D and trimming were established from the DNA sequence. The data show about 35,000 clones, around 83% seen once. Germline lookup yields CDR1 MGHRA and CDR2 YSYEKL. V lost 1 base and J lost 9; bases outside the gene matches: 12. CDR3 length: 17 amino acids. Sequencing was done on a sample of peripheral blood. The chain recombines TRBV4-1 with TRBJ2-1; 10 nucleotides line up with TRBD2. The TCR sequence derives from a man in his 60s with active or convalescent COVID-19. In DNA form, the CDR3 reads TGCGCCAGCAGCCAAGTTTATAGCGGGGGGCCGACCAGTGAGCAGTTCTTC. It specifies CASSQVYSGGPTSEQFF.